This is a list of T cell receptor beta chains from one sample in a study of T cell repertoires in cytomegalovirus infection. TCRdb reanalysed the reads using MiXCR and keeps one entry per CDR3 protein. The data hold a few hundred thousand distinct CDR3 sequences, with 35% to 50% observed a single time. The antigens of these receptors remain unknown. The input for sequencing was cultured PBMCs, taken from culture after CMV antigen stimulation. The receptors derive from a human donor in good health (CMV status not recorded). Some clones in this sample may be carry-over from other donors' samples. Both conserved end residues are part of each CDR3. D genes are given only for firm matches. For some rows the clone size is stated as once, few or many, or as a class when expanded; others skip it.

. TRBJ1-1 . TRBV3-1 TGTGCCAGCAGACCCGGTCTCTCTATGAAAGCTTTCTTT CASRPGLSMKAFF
TRBD1 TRBJ1-4 . TRBV5-1 TGCGCCAGCAGCTTGGTGACAGGGACACTTAATGAAAAACTGTTTTTT CASSLVTGTLNEKLFF
TRBD2 TRBJ2-2 . TRBV10-1 TGCGCCAGCAGTGATTTTGCGCTAGCGGAGAACACCGGGGAGCTGTTTTTT CASSDFALAENTGELFF
TRBD2 TRBJ2-1 . TRBV7-6 TGTGCCAGCAGCTTGACTAGCGGGGGGGGATTTTTCCATGAGCAGTTCTTC CASSLTSGGGFFHEQFF
. TRBJ1-1 many TRBV7-9 TGTGCCAGCAGCTGGGGAGGCACTATGAACACTGAAGCTTTCTTT CASSWGGTMNTEAFF
TRBD1 TRBJ1-2 few TRBV10-3 TGTGCCATCAGCCTAGACAGGGACTATGGCTACACCTTC CAISLDRDYGYTF
. TRBJ1-1 . TRBV2 TGTGCCAGCAGTGGTACAGCTTTTACTGAAGCTTTCTTT CASSGTAFTEAFF
. TRBJ2-7 few TRBV7-2 TGTGCCAGCAGCTTCGGCAGGCGATTACTTGGCGGGGCCTACGAGCAGTACTTC CASSFGRRLLGGAYEQYF
. TRBJ2-2 few TRBV6-2/TRBV6-3 TGTGCCAGCAGTACTGCGGGACAGAGCACCGGGGAGCTGTTTTTT CASSTAGQSTGELFF
. TRBJ2-7 few TRBV7-2 TGTGCCAGCAGCTTAGTATCGGGGCTAGCTTCGGACGAGCAGTACTTC CASSLVSGLASDEQYF
TRBD2 TRBJ2-7 . TRBV27 TGTGCCAGCAGTAGGAGGTCGGGGACTAGCGCCTCCTACGAGCAGTACTTC CASSRRSGTSASYEQYF
TRBD1 TRBJ1-4 . TRBV27 TGTGCCAGCAGTGACAGGGGATCGGTAGATGAAAAACTGTTTTTT CASSDRGSVDEKLFF
TRBD2 TRBJ2-7 . TRBV4-1 TGCGCCAGCAGCCAATCCGAGGCGGGGGGGACCTACGAGCAGTACTTC CASSQSEAGGTYEQYF
TRBD1 TRBJ2-7 . TRBV11-3 TGTGCCAGCAGCCCCGGGACAGGGTACGAGGAGCAGTACTTC CASSPGTGYEEQYF
. TRBJ2-7 . TRBV11-2 TGTGCCAGCAGCTCCCCGGGCCCCTGGGACGAGCAGTACTTC CASSSPGPWDEQYF
TRBD1 TRBJ2-2 . TRBV20-1 TGCAGTGCTACCGACAGGGTTTTCTCCGGGGAGCTGTTTTTT CSATDRVFSGELFF
TRBD1 TRBJ1-1 once TRBV30 TGTGCCTGGACCCCCCCCAGGACAGGGTTGGGTACTGAAGCTTTCTTT CAWTPPRTGLGTEAFF
TRBD2 TRBJ2-7 . TRBV6-1 TGTGCCAGCAGTGGCCGGACTAGCGGGGACTACGAGCAGTACTTC CASSGRTSGDYEQYF
. TRBJ2-1 . TRBV7-6 TGTGCCAGCAGCCTACGGACGGGTACCTACAATGAGCAGTTCTTC CASSLRTGTYNEQFF
. TRBJ1-3 many TRBV7-8 TGTGCCAGCAGCTTCGGGAATATGGGAAACACCATATATTTT CASSFGNMGNTIYF
TRBD2 TRBJ2-1 . TRBV19 TGTGCCAGTAGGGAGACTAGCGGGTTGAATGAGCAGTTCTTC CASRETSGLNEQFF
TRBD1 TRBJ2-3 . TRBV7-2 TGTGCCAGCAGCTACAGGGGGCATGCAGATACGCAGTATTTT CASSYRGHADTQYF
. TRBJ2-6 . TRBV6-2/TRBV6-3 TGTGCCAGCAAAACCTCTGGGGCCAACGTCCTGACTTTC CASKTSGANVLTF
. TRBJ1-2 . TRBV12-3/TRBV12-4 TGTGCCAGCAGTTTTGAGTCCGGGGCAAGTAACTATGGCTACACCTTC CASSFESGASNYGYTF
. TRBJ1-1 . TRBV7-8 TGTGCCAGCAGCTTCGGACCGCCGATTGAAGCTTTCTTT CASSFGPPIEAFF
. TRBJ2-7 few TRBV7-2 TGTGCCAGCAGCTTAGCGGGGGTCGGCTACGAGCAGTACTTC CASSLAGVGYEQYF
TRBD2 TRBJ2-7 . TRBV7-8 TGTGCCAGCAGCTTAGTCGGCGGGAGGCTGGGCGAGCAGTACTTC CASSLVGGRLGEQYF
. TRBJ2-3 few TRBV15 TGTGCCACCAGCTCACGTACGGGCACAGATACGCAGTATTTT CATSSRTGTDTQYF
TRBD1 TRBJ1-1 few TRBV7-2 TGTGCCAGCAGCTTGGGGGACAGCTACACTGAAGCTTTCTTT CASSLGDSYTEAFF
. TRBJ2-7 . TRBV10-3 TGTGCCATCAGGGGGGCAGGGGACGTTGGCGAGCAGTACTTC CAIRGAGDVGEQYF
. TRBJ1-2 few TRBV27 TGTGCCAGCACCGTTATGGGAGGGGGAGATAACTATGGCTACACCTTC CASTVMGGGDNYGYTF
. TRBJ2-3 few TRBV6-5 TGTGCCAGCAGTCACCGACTCCCTGGCACAGATACGCAGTATTTT CASSHRLPGTDTQYF
. TRBJ2-5 many TRBV7-2 TGTGCCAGCAGCCCCTTTGGACCACAAGAGACCCAGTACTTC CASSPFGPQETQYF
. TRBJ2-1 . TRBV6-1 TGTGCCAGTACTCCCCCGTTGCGGCCCTACAATGAGCAGTTCTTC CASTPPLRPYNEQFF
. TRBJ1-3 few TRBV5-5 TGTGCCAGCAGCAGGTCAACAGGGTCTGGAAACACCATATATTTT CASSRSTGSGNTIYF
. TRBJ2-2 few TRBV7-2 TGTGCCCTAGGGACCCCGCGGGGCGGGGAGCTGTTTTTT CALGTPRGGELFF
TRBD1 TRBJ2-2 . TRBV4-3 TGCGCCAGCAGCCAGGAACGACAGGGTCGCACCGGGGAGCTGTTTTTT CASSQERQGRTGELFF
. TRBJ2-2 many TRBV7-2 TGTGCCAGCAGCCCCCAGGGCACCGGGGAGCTGTTTTTT CASSPQGTGELFF
. TRBJ2-5 few TRBV7-2 TGTGCCAGCAGCGCCGCCAGGGCGGAGACCCAGTACTTC CASSAARAETQYF
. TRBJ2-7 few TRBV28 TGTGCCAGCACCCGCGACGGGGTTTACGAGCAGTACTTC CASTRDGVYEQYF
. TRBJ1-5 . TRBV2 TGTGCCAGCAGTGAGGAGGGGTTAGGTCAGCCCCAGCATTTT CASSEEGLGQPQHF
TRBD2 TRBJ2-5 few TRBV10-3 TGTGCCATCAGTGCCCAAAGAAAAGGTAGCGGGCAAGAGACCCAGTACTTC CAISAQRKGSGQETQYF
TRBD1 TRBJ2-7 . TRBV2 TGTGCCAGCAGACGGGACAGGGGCCCCTACGAGCAGTACTTC CASRRDRGPYEQYF
. TRBJ2-5 few TRBV10-2 TGCGCCAGCAGCGGGAACATGGAGACCCAGTACTTC CASSGNMETQYF
. TRBJ2-5 . TRBV12-3/TRBV12-4 TGTGCCAGCAGCCCCAGGGGTAGGTCCTCCCAGTACTTC CASSPRGRSSQYF
TRBD2 TRBJ2-5 . TRBV6-2/TRBV6-3 TGTGCCAGCAGTACCGAAATTCTAGCGGAAGAGACCCAGTACTTC CASSTEILAEETQYF
. TRBJ1-6 . TRBV7-2 TGTGCCAGCAGCCCTAGCGGGGCCTCACCCCTCCACTTT CASSPSGASPLHF
. TRBJ2-7 few TRBV7-9 TGTGCCAGCACCCCCGACAGCGGGCACAGCTCCTACGAGCAGTACTTC CASTPDSGHSSYEQYF
TRBD2 TRBJ2-3 once TRBV12-3/TRBV12-4 TGTGCCAGCACCGGGGGACTAGGGGCGCAGTATTTT CASTGGLGAQYF
. TRBJ2-7 . TRBV6-2/TRBV6-3 TGTGCCAGCAGAGCAGGGTTTACCTACGAGCAGTACTTC CASRAGFTYEQYF
. TRBJ1-1 . TRBV19 TGTGCCAGTACCTTTGGGCGGAAAGAAGCTTTCTTT CASTFGRKEAFF
. TRBJ2-3 . TRBV20-1 TGCAGTGCCCAGCGGTGGGCAAGCGTCACAGATACGCAGTATTTT CSAQRWASVTDTQYF
. TRBJ2-1 few TRBV7-9 TGTGCCAGCAGCTTATCACAGGGAGGGGAGCAGTTCTTC CASSLSQGGEQFF
. TRBJ1-2 few TRBV12-3/TRBV12-4 TGTGCCAGCAGTTTGGCTTTCGGCAGCTCTAACTATGGCTACACCTTC CASSLAFGSSNYGYTF
. TRBJ2-3 . TRBV12-3/TRBV12-4 TGTGCCAGCGGAGAGACGGAAACGTACACAGATACGCAGTATTTT CASGETETYTDTQYF
. TRBJ2-7 . TRBV5-8 TGTGCCAGCACCCTCCCCCCGAGCAGCGGTATTAGCTCCTACGAGCAGTACTTC CASTLPPSSGISSYEQYF
TRBD1 TRBJ1-4 . TRBV20-1 TGCAGTGCTAGACAGGGGGGGAGCATCCCTAATGAAAAACTGTTTTTT CSARQGGSIPNEKLFF
. TRBJ2-4 . TRBV7-9 TGTGCCAGCAGCTCCACGCGGGATGGCAGTCAGTACTTC CASSSTRDGSQYF
TRBD1 TRBJ2-1 . TRBV6-1 TGTGCCAGCAGTGAAAGATTGGGACAGGGGGGGTATGAGCAGTTCTTC CASSERLGQGGYEQFF
TRBD1 TRBJ1-4 . TRBV7-2 TGTGCCAGCAGCTTTCGACAGGGTGGAACTAATGAAAAACTGTTTTTT CASSFRQGGTNEKLFF